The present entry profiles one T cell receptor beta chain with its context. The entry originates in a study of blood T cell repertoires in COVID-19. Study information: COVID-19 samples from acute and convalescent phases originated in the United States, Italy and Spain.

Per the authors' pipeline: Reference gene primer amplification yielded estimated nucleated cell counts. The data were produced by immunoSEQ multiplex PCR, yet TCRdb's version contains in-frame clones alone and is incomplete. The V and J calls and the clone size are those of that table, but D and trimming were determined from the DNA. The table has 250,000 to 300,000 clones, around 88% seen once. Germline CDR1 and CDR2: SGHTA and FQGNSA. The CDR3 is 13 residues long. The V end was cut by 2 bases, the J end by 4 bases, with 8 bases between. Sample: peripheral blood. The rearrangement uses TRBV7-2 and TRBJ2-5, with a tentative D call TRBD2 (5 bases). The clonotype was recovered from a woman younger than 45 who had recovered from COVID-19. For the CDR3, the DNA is TGTGCCAGCAGCTTAATAGCGAGAGAGACCCAGTACTTC. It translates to CASSLIARETQYF.